These T cell receptor beta chains were read from a single sample in a study of siplizumab effects on memory and regulatory T cells. The method was immunoSEQ multiplex PCR; TCRdb's version includes in-frame clones alone and lacks a portion of them. Among approximately 50,000 clones listed, over 90% were seen once. Sequencing was done on a sample of CD8+ T cells sorted from blood. These receptors all come from a human donor in good health. Each CDR3 is given with its conserved first and last residue. The D gene is left open where the match is weak. Expanded clones get a size class; other rows say once, few or many, or leave the size out.

d_call	v_call	j_call	clone_size	cdr3_nt	cdr3_aa
.	TRBV9	TRBJ1-1	.	TGTGCCAGCAGCGTAGTTGACGGAGGAGGGGTCTTGAACACTGAAGCTTTCTTT	CASSVVDGGGVLNTEAFF
.	TRBV30	TRBJ1-5	.	TGTGCCTGGAGTCCGCACCTTTATAGCAATCAGCCCCAGCATTTT	CAWSPHLYSNQPQHF
.	TRBV6-6	TRBJ2-1	.	TGTGCCAGCAGTTCCGTGGGGGGTGTCGATGAGCAGTTCTTC	CASSSVGGVDEQFF
TRBD2	TRBV9	TRBJ2-1	.	TGTGCCAGCAGCGTAGTGGTGTCGGGAGGAAACAATGAGCAGTTCTTC	CASSVVVSGGNNEQFF
.	TRBV27	TRBJ1-5	.	TGTGCCAGCAGTCCTACCAGGGCCCAAGGAGTACGGCCCCAGCATTTT	CASSPTRAQGVRPQHF
.	TRBV14	TRBJ2-2	.	TGTGCCAGCAGCACCTTGGACCCGAACACCGGGGAGCTGTTTTTT	CASSTLDPNTGELFF
TRBD2	TRBV15	TRBJ2-3	once	TGTGCCACCAGCAGAGAGGCTAGCGGGAGGGTATCAGATACGCAGTATTTT	CATSREASGRVSDTQYF
.	TRBV14	TRBJ2-1	.	TGTGCCAGCAGCCTGAAGAAAGGGGAGCGACGTGAGCAGTTCTTC	CASSLKKGERREQFF
.	TRBV14	TRBJ2-5	once	TGTGCCAGCAGCCAGATAGCGGAAGAGACCCAGTACTTC	CASSQIAEETQYF
.	TRBV6-5	TRBJ1-2	.	TGTGCCAGCCTCCACTGGGTTTCGTCCTTC	CASLHWVSSF
TRBD2	TRBV2	TRBJ2-3	.	TGTGCCAGCACTTTAGGCTGGCGGGAGACAGATACGCAGTATTTT	CASTLGWRETDTQYF
TRBD2	TRBV5-4	TRBJ2-5	once	TGTGCCAGCAGCTTGCGGTCGCTAGCGGGGTACGAGACCCAGTACTTC	CASSLRSLAGYETQYF
TRBD2	TRBV27	TRBJ2-1	.	TGTGCCAGCAGTTTATATCCTAGCGGGAGTGGCAATGAGCAGTTCTTC	CASSLYPSGSGNEQFF
TRBD2	TRBV7-9	TRBJ2-2	.	TGTGCCAGCAGCAGGACTAGCGGGAGTAAGAACACCGGGGAGCTGTTTTTT	CASSRTSGSKNTGELFF
TRBD1	TRBV6-5	TRBJ2-5	.	TGTGCCAGCAGTTCCCCCCCCGGACAGGGGGCAGGGACCCAGTACTTC	CASSSPPGQGAGTQYF
.	TRBV7-9	TRBJ1-5	.	TGTGCCAGCAGCTTAGAGGGTTCTAGCAATCAGCCCCAGCATTTT	CASSLEGSSNQPQHF
TRBD1	TRBV27	TRBJ1-1	.	TGTGCCAGCAGTTTAATTGTCGGCGGGACAGGACGACACACTGAAGCTTTCTTT	CASSLIVGGTGRHTEAFF
.	TRBV7-3	TRBJ2-1	.	TGTGCCAGCAGCTTAGAGGTGGGACGTCACAATGAGCAGTTCTTC	CASSLEVGRHNEQFF
.	TRBV2	TRBJ1-1	.	TGTGCCAGCAGTCTTTCATCCACAGCTGGGAACACTGAAGCTTTCTTT	CASSLSSTAGNTEAFF
.	TRBV19	TRBJ1-2	.	TGTGCCAGTAGTCCGAAACAACGGGGAGGAGGCTACACCTTC	CASSPKQRGGGYTF
.	TRBV10-2	TRBJ2-7	.	TGCGCCAGCAGTACAGGGTACGAGCAGTACTTC	CASSTGYEQYF
.	TRBV4-1	TRBJ2-2	once	TGCGCCAGCAGCCTCCGACCTTCGAACACCGGGGAGCTGTTTTTT	CASSLRPSNTGELFF
TRBD2	TRBV28	TRBJ2-3	.	TGTGCCAGCAGTATAGAGCGGGATTCAGCAGATACGCAGTATTTT	CASSIERDSADTQYF
.	TRBV21-1	TRBJ2-1	.	TGTGCCAGGCAGGGGAGGAATGAGCAGTTCTTC	CARQGRNEQFF
TRBD2	TRBV7-2	TRBJ2-7	.	TGTGCCAGCAGCCCAGCGGGACTTATCCACGAGCAGTACTTC	CASSPAGLIHEQYF
TRBD1	TRBV4-2	TRBJ2-7	.	TGTGCCAGCAGCCACTTCCCGGGACAGGCCCCCTCCGAGCAGTACTTC	CASSHFPGQAPSEQYF
TRBD1	TRBV19	TRBJ2-5	few	TGTGCCAGTAGTATCCGGGACAGGGGAACAGAGACCCAGTACTTC	CASSIRDRGTETQYF
.	TRBV28	TRBJ2-4	.	TGTGCCAGCAAGCCAGGGCAAAACATTCAGTACTTC	CASKPGQNIQYF
.	TRBV29-1	TRBJ2-3	.	TGCAGCGTTCTTTCCACAGATACGCAGTATTTT	CSVLSTDTQYF
.	TRBV7-8	TRBJ2-1	.	TGTGCCAGCAGCTTAGCGGCCTCCTACAATGAGCAGTTCTTC	CASSLAASYNEQFF
.	TRBV4-1	TRBJ1-4	.	TGCGCCAGCAGCCAAAGGACAGTTATAAATGAAAAACTGTTTTTT	CASSQRTVINEKLFF
.	TRBV11-3	TRBJ2-7	.	TGTGCCAGCAGCTCCAGGGACGCCTACGAGCAGTACTTC	CASSSRDAYEQYF
.	TRBV11-2	TRBJ2-7	few	TGTGCCAGCAGCTTAGGAGCGATCAACGAGCAGTACTTC	CASSLGAINEQYF
.	TRBV7-2	TRBJ1-5	many	TGTGCCAGCAGCTTAGCCGGTTATCAGCCCCAGCATTTT	CASSLAGYQPQHF
TRBD1	TRBV10-3	TRBJ1-5	.	TGTGCCCACGGGACAGGGGGATATCAGCCCCAGCATTTT	CAHGTGGYQPQHF
.	TRBV7-9	TRBJ2-7	.	TGTGCCAGCAGCTTTTCTTCCGGGATGAGCTCCTACGAGCAGTACTTC	CASSFSSGMSSYEQYF
.	TRBV28	TRBJ1-1	once	TGTGCCAGCAGTTTAGACTGGGACGTGGACACTGAAGCTTTCTTT	CASSLDWDVDTEAFF
.	TRBV7-9	TRBJ2-3	.	TGTGCCAGCAGCGGTGTGCGGACATCTAGCACAGATACGCAGTATTTT	CASSGVRTSSTDTQYF
.	TRBV19	TRBJ2-2	.	TGTGCCTCCAGCGTCTCCACGAATGGGCTGTTTTTT	CASSVSTNGLFF
.	TRBV28	TRBJ1-2	.	TGTGCCAGCAGCCGTCGTGATGGCTACACCTTC	CASSRRDGYTF
TRBD2	TRBV7-9	TRBJ2-7	once	TGTGCCAGCAGGCACTATAGCGGGAACGAGCAGTACTTC	CASRHYSGNEQYF